Below are 22 T cell receptor beta chains sequenced from a single sample in a study of regulatory T cells in long-lasting Graves disease. The time point: newly diagnosed GD, antithyroid drugs for less than 3 months. The authors made the TCR library using RNA they extracted from PBMCs. To make TCR beta libraries, researchers used iRepertoire HTBI primers and Arm-PCR of CDR3 regions. TCRdb re-called the multiplex PCR reads with MiXCR, one entry per CDR3 protein. The repertoire holds under 250,000 distinct CDR3 sequences, with roughly 19% as singletons. The sample was also reused in another study, on T cells in Graves' hyperthyroidism and ophthalmopathy.

The material was peripheral blood mononuclear cells (PBMCs), obtained at new diagnosis, from a patient treated with antithyroid drugs. The receptors originated from a woman between 25 and 40 years old with Graves disease.

This clonotype has at least ten counts. DNA of the CDR3: TGTGCCAGCAGACAGGTCCCCTTGAACACTGAAGCTTTCTTT. Amino acids: CASRQVPLNTEAFF. V usage is TRBV28 and J usage is TRBJ1-1; tentative D call: TRBD1 (5 bases). CDR3 size: 14 residues. Trimming shortened V by 6 bases and J by 0 bases, and 11 bases separated the two germline ends. In germline, CDR1 is MDHEN, CDR2 SYDVKM.

This clonotype was observed a handful of times. The rearrangement uses TRBV25-1 and TRBJ1-6, with 10 bases fitting TRBD1. J was trimmed by 10 bases and V by 6 bases; bases with no gene match: 6. The CDR3 consists of 14 residues. CDR1 is MGHDK, CDR2 SYGVNS, per germline. The CDR3 region has the DNA TGTGCCAGCAGGGCGGGACAGGGGACCTCACCCCTCCACTTT. Its translation: CASRAGQGTSPLHF.

This clonotype was detected many times. The chain couples TRBV2 to TRBJ2-5, with D unresolved. Per the germline V gene, CDR1 is SNHLY and CDR2 is FYNNEI. The CDR3 is made up of 14 amino acids. The V gene lost 4 bases and the J gene lost 0 bases, with 9 bases spanning the gap. This CDR3 reads CASSATLYQETQYF. CDR3 coding DNA: TGTGCCAGCAGTGCCACTCTGTACCAAGAGACCCAGTACTTC.

This clonotype was found a few times. The gene calls are TRBV19 and TRBJ1-2; no reliable D call. Germline CDR1 reads LNHDA; CDR2 reads SQIVND (reference sequence). The CDR3 is 14 residues long. V gave up 3 bases and J gave up 2 bases, with 10 bases separating them. The CDR3 DNA sequence: TGTGCCAGTAGTATTGCGGGCAACAACTATGGCTACACCTTC. Its translation is CASSIAGNNYGYTF.

The V and J genes are TRBV7-3 and TRBJ2-3; 12 nucleotides match TRBD2. J gave up 1 base and V 1 base, and 9 bases lay outside the gene matches. Germline assignment: CDR1 SGHTA and CDR2 FQGTGA. CDR3 length: 19 amino acids. CDR3 sequence reads: CASSLINRTSGARTDTQYF. The CDR3 DNA is TGTGCCAGCAGCTTAATTAATCGGACTAGCGGGGCTCGCACAGATACGCAGTATTTT.

This clonotype was seen ten or more times. The genes are TRBV2 and TRBJ1-4, with D perhaps matching TRBD1 (5 bases). This CDR3 contains 13 residues. Germline assignment: CDR1 SNHLY and CDR2 FYNNEI. V was shortened by 3 bases and J by 11 bases, with 13 bases between the two germline ends. CDR3 sequence reads: CASSDSGVGKLFF. The CDR3 nucleotides are TGTGCCAGCAGTGATTCGGGGGTAGGGAAACTGTTTTTT.

The J gene is TRBJ2-5, the V gene TRBV5-1; 8 positions agree with TRBD2. CDR3 size: 15 residues. Per germline, CDR1 SGHRS and CDR2 YFSETQ. V gave up 0 bases and J gave up 3 bases; unmatched junction bases: 4. The CDR3 DNA sequence: TGCGCCAGCAGCTTGGGATGGCGGGGGGAAGAGACCCAGTACTTC. As protein: CASSLGWRGEETQYF.

This clonotype was recorded at least ten times. The rearrangement uses TRBV30 and TRBJ2-5, with D perhaps matching TRBD1 (5 bases). CDR3 length: 12 amino acids. Deletions cut 4 bases from V and 2 bases from J, with 8 bases between. Germline CDR1 and CDR2: GTSNPN and SVGIG (reference sequence). CDR3 bases: TGTGCCTGGAAGGGGAAACAAGAGACCCAGTACTTC. Its translation is CAWKGKQETQYF.

This rearrangement joins TRBV12-3 or TRBV12-4 to TRBJ2-7; no firm D call. The CDR3 spans 13 residues. The germline V and J ends were trimmed by 1 base and 2 bases, with 6 bases remaining between them. The CDR3 DNA reads TGTGCCAGCAGTTTAGTCTTACCCTACGAGCAGTACTTC. Translation gives CASSLVLPYEQYF.

Points on this clonotype: A far larger clone is off by one base, so a read error is likely. The rearrangement joins TRBV3-1 to TRBJ1-5; 8 bases fit TRBD1. CDR3 length: 17 amino acids. V lost 5 bases and J lost 3; bases outside the gene matches: 12. CDR1 is LGHDT, CDR2 YNNKEL, per germline (reference sequence). The CDR3 is CASSLGVDRGNNQPQHF. The CDR3 DNA sequence: TGTGCCAGCAGCTTAGGGGTAGACAGGGGTAACAATCAGCCCCAGCATTTT.

There are many counts of this clonotype. The chain carries TRBV7-2 and TRBJ2-5; D is ambiguous. CDR3 length: 16 residues. Trimming removed 3 bases at V and 1 base at J, with 15 bases between. The germline V gene has CDR1 SGHTA and CDR2 FQGNSA. The CDR3 loop is CASSLMPAFPQETQYF. The CDR3 DNA follows: TGTGCCAGCAGCTTGATGCCGGCATTTCCCCAAGAGACCCAGTACTTC.

In this sample, this clonotype turned up a few times. The chain combines TRBV29-1 with TRBJ1-2; a possible D gene is TRBD1 (6 bases). CDR1 is SQVTM and CDR2 is ANQGSEA in the germline V gene. The CDR3 covers 13 residues. V shed 5 bases and J shed 1 base, with 11 bases lying between them. Here the CDR3 DNA reads TGCAGCGTTAGGGGACAACTTAACTATGGCTACACCTTC. It specifies CSVRGQLNYGYTF.

V is TRBV12-3 or TRBV12-4 and J is TRBJ1-4; 8 bases are a match to TRBD1. CDR3 length: 16 residues. V dropped 5 bases and J dropped 2; count of bases not matched to a gene: 7. The CDR3 here is CASSEAQGGTNEKLFF. DNA for the CDR3: TGTGCCAGCAGTGAAGCACAGGGGGGTACTAATGAAAAACTGTTTTTT.

The sample holds many counts of this clonotype. This sequence may be a read error, since a much larger clone differs from it by one base. As DNA, the CDR3 is TGTGCCAACAGTCAAGGATCCTACGAGCAGTACTTC. Its protein product is CANSQGSYEQYF. The rearrangement uses TRBV11-2 and TRBJ2-7; D is unresolved. V shed 10 bases and J shed 1 base, with 11 bases lying between them. The CDR3 runs to 12 residues. Germline values: CDR1 SGHAT, CDR2 FQNNGV.

This clonotype was observed many times. This sequence joins TRBV28 and TRBJ1-2, with D uncertain. V gave up 5 bases and J gave up 4 bases, with 14 bases separating them. The germline CDR1 and CDR2 sequences are MDHEN and SYDVKM. This CDR3 is 14 amino acids long. CDR3 sequence reads: CASSTPGFAYGYTF. The DNA of the CDR3 is TGTGCCAGCAGTACGCCAGGCTTCGCCTATGGCTACACCTTC.

The chain is built from TRBV28 and TRBJ1-3; perhaps TRBD1 as D (6 bases). V was trimmed by 6 bases and J by 2 bases, leaving 17 bases between them. This CDR3 is 16 amino acids long. Germline CDR1 is MDHEN and CDR2 is SYDVKM. The CDR3: CASRSQGSETGNTIYF. The CDR3, as DNA: TGTGCCAGCAGATCCCAGGGGTCTGAAACTGGAAACACCATATATTTT.

This clonotype was recorded many times. The V gene is TRBV12-5, the J gene TRBJ2-1; tentative D call: TRBD1 (5 bases). CDR3 length: 12 amino acids. Trimming took off 8 bases at V and 6 bases at J, with 11 bases between the two ends. Germline CDR1 reads LGHNT; CDR2 reads FRNRAP. CDR3 nucleotide sequence: TGTGCTAGTCAACAGGATTTCAATGAGCAGTTCTTC. Protein product: CASQQDFNEQFF.

Many counts were recorded for this clonotype. This chain connects TRBV12-3 or TRBV12-4 to TRBJ1-2; D ambiguous. CDR3 length: 14 residues. V was pared by 5 bases and J by 7 bases, with 17 bases between. The CDR3 DNA sequence: TGTGCCAGCAGTCCCCGGCGTGGCGTGGGTGGCTACACCTTC. Translation gives CASSPRRGVGGYTF.

As to this clonotype: This likely stems from a read error, as it lies one base from a far larger clone. Here the CDR3 omits its conserved ending phenylalanine or tryptophan, so a read error is the likely source. V is TRBV2 and J is TRBJ2-5, with D perhaps TRBD2 (7 bases). Between the trimmed V and J ends, which lost 6 bases and 5 bases, there was a span of 19 bases. CDR1 and CDR2 (germline): SNHLY, FYNNEI. The CDR3 consists of 15 residues. The CDR3 spells CASSPPGRGQETQYL. The CDR3 DNA reads TGTGCCAGCAGCCCACCAGGGCGGGGGCAGGAGACCCAGTACCTC.

This clonotype has a count of ten or more. The chain couples TRBV28 to TRBJ2-1; a weak D match, TRBD2 (5 bases). Per the germline V gene, CDR1 is MDHEN and CDR2 is SYDVKM. Deletions cut 3 bases from V and 9 bases from J, with 9 bases between. The CDR3 runs 12 residues. The DNA of the CDR3 is TGTGCCAGCAGTTTTCAACGGGGTGAGCAGTTCTTC. This gives the protein CASSFQRGEQFF.

This clonotype was seen ten or more times. CDR3 bases: TGCAGTGCTAGAGTCAGAAATCAGCCCCAGCATTTT. This codes for CSARVRNQPQHF. The chain couples TRBV20-1 to TRBJ1-5; D remains unclear. CDR3 length: 12 amino acids. Trimming took off 1 base at V and 4 bases at J, with 5 bases between the two ends. Germline CDR1 reads DFQATT; CDR2 reads SNEGSKA (reference sequence).

This clonotype was recorded at least ten times. The chain is built from TRBV6-1 and TRBJ1-1, with D perhaps matching TRBD1 (6 bases). CDR1 is MNHNS, CDR2 SASEGT, per germline. The V and J ends lost 3 bases and 7 bases respectively, with 12 bases between them. The CDR3 length is 13 residues. The DNA for the CDR3 is TGTGCCAGCAGTGACAGGGGAAGTAATGAAGCTTTCTTT. Translation gives CASSDRGSNEAFF.